One sample yielded the 25 T cell receptor beta chains listed below, sequenced in a study of patients and donors after allogeneic stem cell transplantation. TCRdb itself ran the RT-PCR reads through MiXCR, one entry per CDR3 protein. This table holds about a million distinct CDR3 sequences, 15% to 20% found once. Sequenced material: blood, either unsorted or a sorted T cell fraction (not recorded which). These TCRs come from a human donor who was either an allogeneic HSCT recipient or a stem cell or donor lymphocyte infusion donor (not recorded which). It is not recorded whose cells these are; they may come from a transplant donor.

This clonotype was counted many times. The V gene is TRBV29-1, the J gene TRBJ2-1, with D possibly being TRBD2 (5 bases). Germline V gene sequence: CDR1 SQVTM, CDR2 ANQGSEA. V shed 3 bases and J shed 6 bases, with 15 bases lying between them. The CDR3 totals 14 residues. CDR3 DNA: TGCAGCGTTGACGCGAGTGCTGAGGGCAATGAGCAGTTCTTC. It encodes CSVDASAEGNEQFF.

This clonotype has only a few counts. The chain recombines TRBV4-3 with TRBJ1-3, with D possibly TRBD1 on 6 matching bases. CDR1 and CDR2 (germline): LGHNA, YSLEER. V lost 3 bases and J lost 0, with 18 bases in between. This CDR3 has 18 amino acids. The CDR3 region has the DNA TGCGCCAGCAGCCATTTAACAGGGACGCAACGCTCTGGAAACACCATATATTTT. Translation gives CASSHLTGTQRSGNTIYF.

In this sample, this clonotype turned up many times. This chain's CDR3 is CSARRGPTEAFF. The CDR3 DNA is TGCAGTGCTAGGCGGGGTCCCACTGAAGCTTTCTTT. The J gene is TRBJ1-1, the V gene TRBV20-1; D not resolved. Germline values: CDR1 DFQATT, CDR2 SNEGSKA (reference sequence). There are 12 residues in the CDR3. V was cut by 3 bases and J by 4 bases, with 9 bases left in between.

As DNA, the CDR3 is TGTGCCAGCAGCATCGGACAGGGACTCTACGAGCAGTACTTC. Its translation is CASSIGQGLYEQYF. The chain combines TRBV11-2 with TRBJ2-7; 8 bases align to TRBD1. This CDR3 contains 14 residues. Germline CDR1 reads SGHAT; CDR2 reads FQNNGV. V gave up 5 bases and J gave up 3 bases; unmatched junction bases: 6.

This clonotype has only a few counts. The CDR3 reads CASSSPGLVQTQYF. The CDR3 coding sequence is TGTGCCAGCAGTTCACCGGGACTAGTACAGACCCAGTACTTC. The chain is built from TRBV12-3 or TRBV12-4 and TRBJ2-5; 8 bases align to TRBD2. The CDR3 is 14 amino acids. The V and J ends lost 4 bases and 6 bases, in that order; junction bases with no gene match: 7.

This clonotype was observed once. The rearrangement links TRBV10-3 to TRBJ2-1; a possible D gene is TRBD1 (6 bases). The CDR3 totals 12 residues. With 8 bases removed from V and 8 bases from J, the gap between germline ends came to 13 bases. Germline V gene lookup returns CDR1 ENHRY and CDR2 SYGVKD. CDR3 residues: CAISRGGDEQFF. The CDR3 DNA reads TGTGCCATCTCCAGGGGTGGCGATGAGCAGTTCTTC.

This clonotype was observed a handful of times. J is TRBJ2-5 and V is TRBV5-1, with TRBD2 matching over 10 bases. Germline V gene data show CDR1 as SGHRS and CDR2 as YFSETQ. The CDR3 covers 16 residues. Trimming took 4 bases from V and 4 from J; bases not matched to a gene: 10. The CDR3 reads CASSRQASGSAETQYF. CDR3 in DNA: TGCGCCAGCAGCCGCCAGGCTAGCGGGAGTGCAGAGACCCAGTACTTC.

The V gene is TRBV2, the J gene TRBJ2-7, with D possibly being TRBD1 (6 bases). CDR3 length: 15 residues. Trimming took off 5 bases at V and 2 bases at J, with 16 bases between the two ends. Germline V gene sequence: CDR1 SNHLY, CDR2 FYNNEI. Here the CDR3 DNA reads TGTGCCAGCAGTCATTTGGACAGTAGCCCCTACGAGCAGTACTTC. Translation gives CASSHLDSSPYEQYF.

A few counts support this clonotype. The chain links TRBV28 to TRBJ2-3; D remains ambiguous. The CDR3 has 13 amino acids. CDR1 MDHEN and CDR2 SYDVKM come from the germline V gene. V shed 5 bases and J shed 2 bases, with 8 bases lying between them. In DNA, the CDR3 is TGTGCCAGCAGTACTTTTCCCACAGATACGCAGTATTTT. Translating it yields CASSTFPTDTQYF.

This clonotype was found many times. The V gene is TRBV12-3 or TRBV12-4, the J gene TRBJ2-1; D is ambiguous. The CDR3 is 15 amino acids. Deletions cut 2 bases from V and 7 bases from J, with 15 bases between. CDR3 nucleotide sequence: TGTGCCAGCAGTTTACGAACTCCCTTAAGGAATGAGCAGTTCTTC. Its translation is CASSLRTPLRNEQFF.

This clonotype showed up just a few times. CDR3 in DNA: TGTGCCAGCAGTTACACAGGGGGGTATTCTACCTACGAGCAGTACTTC. It translates to CASSYTGGYSTYEQYF. The V and J genes are TRBV6-5 and TRBJ2-7, with 8 positions matching TRBD1. This CDR3 spans 16 amino acids. Per the germline V gene, CDR1 is MNHEY and CDR2 is SVGAGI. Losses at the gene ends were 2 bases for V and 2 bases for J; bases not matched to a gene: 8.

This clonotype has a handful of counts. The chain employs TRBV18 and TRBJ2-7; no firm D call. Germline V gene sequence: CDR1 KGHSH, CDR2 LQKENI. The CDR3 has 15 amino acids. V was clipped by 0 bases and J by 2 bases, with 11 bases between them. In DNA, the CDR3 is TGTGCCAGCTCACCACCCGGCCGAAATCCCTACGAGCAGTACTTC. Its protein product is CASSPPGRNPYEQYF. Drawing the rest from reference TRBV18 and TRBJ2-7, the complete variable domain is NAGVMQNPRHLVRRRGQEARLRCSPMKGHSHVYWYRQLPEEGLKFMVYLQKENIIDESGMPKERFSAEFPKEGPSILRIQQVVRGDSAAYFCASSPPGRNPYEQYFGPGTRLTVT.

Of note for this clonotype: This may be a read error, as it is one base from a much larger clone. The chain has TRBV12-3 or TRBV12-4 and TRBJ1-4; 10 bases fit TRBD1. With V trimmed by 3 bases and J by 10 bases, 5 bases remained unmatched. CDR3 size: 14 residues. The CDR3 DNA is TGTGCCAGCAGTTTTAGGGACAGGGGAGGAAAACTGTTTTTT. Amino acids: CASSFRDRGGKLFF.

J is TRBJ2-2 and V is TRBV24-1; D assignment may be TRBD1 or TRBD2 (6 bases each). This CDR3 is 13 amino acids long. CDR1 and CDR2 (germline): KGHDR, SFDVKD. V dropped 9 bases and J dropped 7 bases, with 14 bases sitting between them. CDR3 amino acids: CATGGTPHGELFF. CDR3 nucleotide sequence: TGTGCCACCGGCGGGACACCCCACGGGGAGCTGTTTTTT.

The chain couples TRBV7-9 to TRBJ1-1; D might be TRBD1 (5 bases). In germline, CDR1 is SEHNR, CDR2 FQNEAQ (reference sequence). This CDR3 contains 15 residues. Trimming stripped 4 bases from V and 0 bases from J, with 12 bases between. CDR3 in DNA: TGTGCCAGCAGCTCACAAGGGGTGATGAACACTGAAGCTTTCTTT. Translation gives CASSSQGVMNTEAFF.

This sequence joins TRBV20-1 and TRBJ2-3; D is possibly TRBD1 (5 bases). Trimming removed 1 base from V and 0 bases from J, with 14 bases in between. Looked up from germline, CDR1 is DFQATT and CDR2 is SNEGSKA (reference sequence). The CDR3 spans 16 residues. CDR3 region: CSARAGLSSSTDTQYF. Written as DNA, the CDR3 is TGCAGTGCTAGAGCAGGGTTGAGTTCTAGCACAGATACGCAGTATTTT.

The chain carries TRBV27 and TRBJ1-2, with 9 bases fitting TRBD1. CDR1 and CDR2 (germline): MNHEY, SMNVEV (reference sequence). The CDR3 is 15 residues long. The ends lost 4 bases at V and 0 bases at J; junction bases unmatched: 3. Here the CDR3 DNA reads TGTGCCAGCAGTTACGGACAGGGGACTAACTATGGCTACACCTTC. The encoded protein is CASSYGQGTNYGYTF.

The chain has TRBV7-8 and TRBJ2-7, with 8 bases matching TRBD1. Per the germline V gene, CDR1 is SGHVS and CDR2 is FQNEAQ. Trimming cost V 6 bases and J 5 bases; bases outside gene matches: 9. This CDR3 has 14 amino acids. CDR3 sequence: CASSSDRVIHEQYF. As DNA, the CDR3 is TGTGCCAGCAGTTCGGACAGGGTTATCCACGAGCAGTACTTC.

The rearrangement joins TRBV20-1 to TRBJ1-2; D unclear. The germline V gene encodes CDR1 DFQATT and CDR2 SNEGSKA (reference sequence). Between the trimmed V and J ends, which lost 3 bases and 4 bases, there was a span of 6 bases. CDR3 length equals 11 residues. Here the CDR3 reads CSASNGYGYTF. The CDR3 nucleotides are TGCAGTGCTAGTAATGGCTATGGCTACACCTTC.

The V and J genes are TRBV21-1 and TRBJ2-1; the DNA was not used to check the table's D call, TRBD2. TRBV21-1 is assigned pseudogene status. The CDR3 has 18 residues. Here the CDR3 DNA reads TGTGCCAGCAGCAAAGGTAGGAGCGGGAGGCCAAAGGGGAATGAGCAGTTCTTC. Its translation: CASSKGRSGRPKGNEQFF.

About this clonotype itself: A read error may produce the germline difference seen at one junction end. V and J are TRBV5-1 and TRBJ2-2; TRBD1 matches 8 bases. Germline V gene data show CDR1 as SGHRS and CDR2 as YFSETQ. This CDR3 is 15 amino acids long. The CDR3 region is CAGSADRAGTGELFF. CDR3 nucleotide sequence: TGCGCCGGCAGCGCGGACAGGGCGGGCACCGGGGAGCTGTTTTTT.

The V gene is TRBV9, the J gene TRBJ2-3; D may be TRBD2 (5 bases). The V gene's germline CDR1 is SGDLS and CDR2 YYNGEE. The CDR3 is 14 residues long. Trimming removed 0 bases at V and 3 bases at J, with 8 bases between. The CDR3 nucleotides read TGTGCCAGCAGCGTAGGGAGAGGGACAGATACGCAGTATTTT. This encodes CASSVGRGTDTQYF.

The CDR3 reads CSANEGGNQPQHF. In DNA form, the CDR3 reads TGCAGTGCCAATGAAGGGGGGAATCAGCCCCAGCATTTT. The chain joins TRBV20-1 to TRBJ1-5, with D possibly being TRBD1 (6 bases). V was trimmed by 6 bases and J by 4 bases, leaving 13 bases between them. Per germline, CDR1 DFQATT and CDR2 SNEGSKA (reference sequence). The CDR3 totals 13 residues.

This clonotype has more than one count but fewer than ten. The rearrangement links TRBV20-1 to TRBJ2-1, with TRBD2 matching 9 bases. The germline V gene encodes CDR1 DFQATT and CDR2 SNEGSKA (reference sequence). The junction had 14 bases not matched to a gene; V was cut back by 6 bases and J by 5 bases. This CDR3 region has 16 residues. The CDR3, as DNA: TGCAGTGCGCTAACCCCCTTAGCGGGAGATAACAATGAGCAGTTCTTC. It specifies CSALTPLAGDNNEQFF.

For this clonotype: Germline is not matched at one junction end, which may reflect a read error. The rearrangement joins TRBV19 to TRBJ2-7, with D possibly being TRBD1 (5 bases). Germline-derived CDR1 and CDR2 are LNHDA and SQIVND (reference sequence). The CDR3 is 11 amino acids. CDR3 nucleotides: TGTGCAAGTAGGGCAGGGCACGAGCAGTACTTC. Amino acids: CASRAGHEQYF.